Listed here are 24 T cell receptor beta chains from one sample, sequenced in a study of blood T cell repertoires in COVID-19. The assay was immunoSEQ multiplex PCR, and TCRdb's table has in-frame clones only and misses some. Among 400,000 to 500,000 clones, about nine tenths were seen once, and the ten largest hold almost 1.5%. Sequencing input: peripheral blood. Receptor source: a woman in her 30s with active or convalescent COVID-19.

CDR3: CASSSSGTGSNSPLHF. In DNA form, the CDR3 reads TGTGCCAGCAGCTCCTCCGGGACAGGGAGTAATTCACCCCTCCACTTT. This chain uses TRBV11-2 with TRBJ1-6; 9 nucleotides match TRBD1. CDR3 size: 16 residues. Trimming removed 4 bases from V and 6 bases from J; junction bases left unmatched: 7. Germline CDR1 and CDR2: SGHAT and FQNNGV.

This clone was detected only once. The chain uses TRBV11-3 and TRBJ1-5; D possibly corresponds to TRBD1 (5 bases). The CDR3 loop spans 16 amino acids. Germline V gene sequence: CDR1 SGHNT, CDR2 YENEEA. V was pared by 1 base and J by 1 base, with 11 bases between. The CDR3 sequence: CASSLAWTLSNQPQHF. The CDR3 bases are TGTGCCAGCAGCTTAGCTTGGACATTGAGCAATCAGCCCCAGCATTTT.

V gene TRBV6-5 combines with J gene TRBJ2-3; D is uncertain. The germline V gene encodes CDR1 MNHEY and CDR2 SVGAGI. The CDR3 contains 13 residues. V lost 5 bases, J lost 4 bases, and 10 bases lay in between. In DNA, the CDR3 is TGTGCCAGCAGTCACCCAGGATCAGATACGCAGTATTTT. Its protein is CASSHPGSDTQYF.

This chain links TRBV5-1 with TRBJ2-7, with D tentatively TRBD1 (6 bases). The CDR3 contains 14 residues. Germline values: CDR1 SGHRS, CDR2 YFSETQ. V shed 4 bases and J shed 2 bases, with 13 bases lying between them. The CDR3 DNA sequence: TGCGCCAGCAGCCTACGGACAGCAACCTACGAGCAGTACTTC. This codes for CASSLRTATYEQYF. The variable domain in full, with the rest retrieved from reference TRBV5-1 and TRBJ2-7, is KAGVTQTPRYLIKTRGQQVTLSCSPISGHRSVSWYQQTPGQGLQFLFEYFSETQRNKGNFPGRFSGRQFSNSRSEMNVSTLELGDSALYLCASSLRTATYEQYFGPGTRLTVT.

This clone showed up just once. CDR3 in DNA: TGTGCCAGCAGCTTCACAGGGGGCTTTGTCAATCAGCCCCAGCATTTT. Its translation: CASSFTGGFVNQPQHF. The rearrangement uses TRBV5-6 and TRBJ1-5; 9 positions match TRBD1. The CDR3 has 16 residues. The V gene's germline CDR1 is SGHDT and CDR2 YYEEEE. V gave up 2 bases and J gave up 3 bases; unmatched junction bases: 6. Based on the CDR3 plus reference TRBV5-6 and TRBJ1-5, the full variable domain is DAGVTQSPTHLIKTRGQQVTLRCSPKSGHDTVSWYQQALGQGPQFIFQYYEEEERQRGNFPDRFSGHQFPNYSSELNVNALLLGDSALYLCASSFTGGFVNQPQHFGDGTRLSIL.

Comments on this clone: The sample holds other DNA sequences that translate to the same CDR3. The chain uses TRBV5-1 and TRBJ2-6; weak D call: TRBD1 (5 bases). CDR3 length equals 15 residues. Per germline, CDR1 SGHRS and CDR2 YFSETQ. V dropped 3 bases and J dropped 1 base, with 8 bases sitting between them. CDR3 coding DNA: TGCGCCAGCAGCTCCCAGGGTTCTGGGGCCAACGTCCTGACTTTC. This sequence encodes CASSSQGSGANVLTF.

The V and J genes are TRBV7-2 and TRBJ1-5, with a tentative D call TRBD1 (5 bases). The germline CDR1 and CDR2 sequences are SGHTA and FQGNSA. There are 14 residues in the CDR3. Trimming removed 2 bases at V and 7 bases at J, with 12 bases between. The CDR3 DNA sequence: TGTGCCAGCAGCTTATTAGCAGGGAACCAGCCCCAGCATTTT. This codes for CASSLLAGNQPQHF.

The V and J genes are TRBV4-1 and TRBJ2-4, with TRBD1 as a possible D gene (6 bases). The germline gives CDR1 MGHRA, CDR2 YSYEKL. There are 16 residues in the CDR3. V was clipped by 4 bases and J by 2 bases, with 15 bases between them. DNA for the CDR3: TGCGCCAGCAGCCTCTTCGTACAGGGAACCAAAAACATTCAGTACTTC. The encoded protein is CASSLFVQGTKNIQYF.

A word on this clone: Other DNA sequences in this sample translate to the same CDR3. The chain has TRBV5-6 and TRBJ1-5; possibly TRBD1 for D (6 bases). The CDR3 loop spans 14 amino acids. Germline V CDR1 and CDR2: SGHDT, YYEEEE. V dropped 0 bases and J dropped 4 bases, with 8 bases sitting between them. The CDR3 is CASSLAQGNQPQHF. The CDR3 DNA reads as TGTGCCAGCAGCTTGGCTCAGGGGAATCAGCCCCAGCATTTT.

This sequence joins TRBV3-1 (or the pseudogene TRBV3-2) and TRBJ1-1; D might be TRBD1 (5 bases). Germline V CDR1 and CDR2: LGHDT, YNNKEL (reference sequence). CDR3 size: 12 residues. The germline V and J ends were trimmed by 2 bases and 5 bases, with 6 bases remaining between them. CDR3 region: CASSQRGTEAFF. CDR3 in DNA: TGTGCCAGCAGCCAACGGGGGACTGAAGCTTTCTTT.

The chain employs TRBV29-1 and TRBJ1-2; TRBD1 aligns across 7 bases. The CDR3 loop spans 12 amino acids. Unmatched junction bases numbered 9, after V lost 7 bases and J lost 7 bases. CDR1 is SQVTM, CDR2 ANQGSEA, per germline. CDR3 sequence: CSGSTGSSGYTF. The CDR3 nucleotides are TGCAGCGGCTCGACAGGGAGTAGTGGCTACACCTTC. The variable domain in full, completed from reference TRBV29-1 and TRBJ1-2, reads SAVISQKPSRDICQRGTSLTIQCQVDSQVTMMFWYRQQPGQSLTLIATANQGSEATYESGFVIDKFPISRPNLTFSTLTVSNMSPEDSSIYLCSGSTGSSGYTFGSGTRLTVV.

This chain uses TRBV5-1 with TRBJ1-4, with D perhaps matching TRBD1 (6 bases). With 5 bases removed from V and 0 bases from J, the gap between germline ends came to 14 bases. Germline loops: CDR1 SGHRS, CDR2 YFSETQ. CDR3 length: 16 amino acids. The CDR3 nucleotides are TGCGCCAGCAGTGAGTGGGGGCCCGCAACTAATGAAAAACTGTTTTTT. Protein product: CASSEWGPATNEKLFF. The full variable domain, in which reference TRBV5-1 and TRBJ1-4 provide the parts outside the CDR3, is KAGVTQTPRYLIKTRGQQVTLSCSPISGHRSVSWYQQTPGQGLQFLFEYFSETQRNKGNFPGRFSGRQFSNSRSEMNVSTLELGDSALYLCASSEWGPATNEKLFFGSGTQLSVL.

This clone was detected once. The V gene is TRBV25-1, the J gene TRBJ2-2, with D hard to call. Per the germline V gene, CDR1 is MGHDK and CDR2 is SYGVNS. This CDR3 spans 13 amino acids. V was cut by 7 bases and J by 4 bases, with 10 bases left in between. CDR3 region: CASIAGSTGELFF. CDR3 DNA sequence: TGTGCCAGCATAGCCGGGTCCACCGGGGAGCTGTTTTTT. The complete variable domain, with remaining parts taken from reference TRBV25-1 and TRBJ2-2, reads EADIYQTPRYLVIGTGKKITLECSQTMGHDKMYWYQQDPGMELHLIHYSYGVNSTEKGDLSSESTVSRIRTEHFPLTLESARPSHTSQYLCASIAGSTGELFFGEGSRLTVL.

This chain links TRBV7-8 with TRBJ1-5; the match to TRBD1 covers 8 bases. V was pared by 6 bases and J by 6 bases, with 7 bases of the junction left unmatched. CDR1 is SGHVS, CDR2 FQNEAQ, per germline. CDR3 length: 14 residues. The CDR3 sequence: CASRLSGGIQPQHF. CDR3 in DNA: TGTGCCAGCAGATTATCAGGGGGCATTCAGCCCCAGCATTTT.

The CDR3 here is CSASRVRGGGEAFF. CDR3 bases: TGCAGCGCCAGTCGGGTGAGAGGTGGAGGTGAAGCTTTCTTT. This chain links TRBV29-1 with TRBJ1-1, with D uncertain. The germline V gene encodes CDR1 SQVTM and CDR2 ANQGSEA. The V end lost 7 bases, the J end lost 7 bases, and 22 bases lay between the germline ends. The CDR3 extends over 14 amino acids.

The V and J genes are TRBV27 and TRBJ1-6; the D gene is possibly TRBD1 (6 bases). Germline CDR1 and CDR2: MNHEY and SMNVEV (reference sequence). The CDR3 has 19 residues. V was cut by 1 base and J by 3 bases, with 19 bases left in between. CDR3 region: CASSLYVRVGADYNSPLHF. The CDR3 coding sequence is TGTGCCAGCAGTTTATACGTCCGGGTGGGGGCTGACTATAATTCACCCCTCCACTTT.

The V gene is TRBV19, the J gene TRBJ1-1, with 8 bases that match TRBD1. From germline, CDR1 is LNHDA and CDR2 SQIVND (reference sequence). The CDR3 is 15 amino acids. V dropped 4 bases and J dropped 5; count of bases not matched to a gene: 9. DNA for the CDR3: TGTGCCAGTAGTAAATTAAGGACAGGGTGGACTGAAGCTTTCTTT. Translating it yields CASSKLRTGWTEAFF.

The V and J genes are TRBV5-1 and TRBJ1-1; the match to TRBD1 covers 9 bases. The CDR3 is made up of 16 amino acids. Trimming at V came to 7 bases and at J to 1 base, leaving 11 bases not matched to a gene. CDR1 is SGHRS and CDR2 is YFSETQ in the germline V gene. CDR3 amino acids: CASRIATGGANTEAFF. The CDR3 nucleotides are TGCGCCAGCCGAATAGCGACAGGGGGGGCGAACACTGAAGCTTTCTTT.

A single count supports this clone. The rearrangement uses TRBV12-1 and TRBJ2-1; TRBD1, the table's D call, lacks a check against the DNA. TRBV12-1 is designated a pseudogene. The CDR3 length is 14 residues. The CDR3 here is CASSFEDSPNEQFF. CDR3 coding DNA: TGTGCCAGCAGCTTCGAGGACAGTCCGAATGAGCAGTTCTTC.

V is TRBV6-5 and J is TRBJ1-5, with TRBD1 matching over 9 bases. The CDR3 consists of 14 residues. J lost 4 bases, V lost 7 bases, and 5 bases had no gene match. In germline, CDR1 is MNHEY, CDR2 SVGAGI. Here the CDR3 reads CASMRDRVNQPQHF. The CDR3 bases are TGTGCCAGCATGAGGGACAGGGTGAATCAGCCCCAGCATTTT.

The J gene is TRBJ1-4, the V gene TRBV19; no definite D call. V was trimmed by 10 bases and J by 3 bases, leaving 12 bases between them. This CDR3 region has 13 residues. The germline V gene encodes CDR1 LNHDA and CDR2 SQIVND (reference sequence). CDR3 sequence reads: CATSVISNEKLFF. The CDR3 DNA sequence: TGTGCCACCAGCGTTATTTCTAATGAAAAACTGTTTTTT.

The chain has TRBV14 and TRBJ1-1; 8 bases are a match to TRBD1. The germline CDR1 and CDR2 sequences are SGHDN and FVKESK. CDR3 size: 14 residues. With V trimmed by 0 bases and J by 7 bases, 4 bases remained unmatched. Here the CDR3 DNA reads TGTGCCAGCAGCCAAGACAGGGGGCGAAGTGAAGCTTTCTTT. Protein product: CASSQDRGRSEAFF.

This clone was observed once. Here the CDR3 reads CASSQETGGPTYNEQFF. The CDR3 DNA sequence: TGTGCCAGCAGCCAAGAAACGGGGGGGCCTACTTACAATGAGCAGTTCTTC. The chain has TRBV4-2 and TRBJ2-1, with 8 nucleotides matching TRBD2. Losses at the gene ends were 0 bases for V and 4 bases for J; bases not matched to a gene: 8. This CDR3 has 17 amino acids. Germline lookup yields CDR1 LGHNA and CDR2 YNFKEQ.

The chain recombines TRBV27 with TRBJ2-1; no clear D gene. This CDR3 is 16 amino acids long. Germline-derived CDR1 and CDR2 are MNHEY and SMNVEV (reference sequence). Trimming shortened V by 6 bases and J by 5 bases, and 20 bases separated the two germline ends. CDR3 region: CASRSLGSPAHNEQFF. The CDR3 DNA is TGTGCCAGCAGATCGCTCGGGTCACCGGCCCACAATGAGCAGTTCTTC.